These 6 T cell receptor beta chains share one sample of origin, sequenced in a study of OX40 agonist ivuxolimab in advanced cancers. The method behind the library was the immunoSEQ multiplex PCR assay. The immuneACCESS repertoire file appears here via TCRdb, limited to in-frame rearrangements. These files lack a portion of the clones; in checked studies, under half of the deficit traces to unresolved V genes, and the cause of the others is not known. The sample data list roughly 110,000 clones, and under 95% of these were observed just once. Roughly 1.1% of the sample lies in the top ten. The sample in question was CD4+ or CD8+ T cells sorted from blood, obtained in a trial of the OX40 agonist ivuxolimab. These receptors all come from an adult with an advanced solid tumor such as melanoma, head and neck, liver or kidney cancer.

Here the CDR3 reads CASSQVSGMGEQFF. For the CDR3, the DNA is TGTGCCAGCAGCCAAGTCTCCGGGATGGGGGAGCAGTTCTTC. The chain has TRBV14 and TRBJ2-1, with TRBD2 as a possible D gene (5 bases). The ends were cut back, 1 base at V and 10 bases at J, with 14 bases in the middle. The CDR3 totals 14 residues. Germline lookup yields CDR1 SGHDN and CDR2 FVKESK.

The chain is built from TRBV9 and TRBJ2-7, with 13 bases aligning to TRBD2. The germline V gene encodes CDR1 SGDLS and CDR2 YYNGEE. Germline trimming cut 7 bases from V and 1 base from J; bases unmatched to any gene: 8. The CDR3 sequence is 16 residues long. The CDR3 sequence is CASETSGRASSYEQYF. The CDR3 DNA follows: TGTGCCAGCGAAACTAGCGGGAGGGCCTCGTCCTACGAGCAGTACTTC.

The rearrangement uses TRBV6-5 and TRBJ2-7, with TRBD1 identical over 9 bases. The CDR3 has 16 residues. The V and J ends lost 2 bases and 6 bases, in that order; junction bases with no gene match: 11. Germline V gives CDR1 MNHEY, CDR2 SVGAGI. The CDR3 DNA reads as TGTGCCAGCAGTTACCTTGCCGGGACAGGGTCGGGCGAGCAGTACTTC. Residues: CASSYLAGTGSGEQYF.

The chain couples TRBV7-9 to TRBJ2-1, with 7 positions matching TRBD2. This CDR3 is built from 17 residues. Trimming cost V 4 bases and J 3 bases; bases outside gene matches: 12. CDR1 SEHNR and CDR2 FQNEAQ come from the germline V gene (reference sequence). CDR3 DNA: TGTGCCAGCAGCTGGGGTGGGGCGGGAGAGTTCTACAATGAGCAGTTCTTC. It yields the protein CASSWGGAGEFYNEQFF.

The CDR3 nucleotides read TGTGCCAGCAGCCCTGGCGACAGGGAGAAGGCTGAAGCTTTCTTT. It codes for CASSPGDREKAEAFF. The rearrangement joins TRBV5-4 to TRBJ1-1; 7 bases are a match to TRBD1. The CDR3 is 15 residues long. Germline V lookup: CDR1 SGHNT, CDR2 YYREEE (reference sequence). Germline trimming cut 4 bases from V and 6 bases from J; bases unmatched to any gene: 12.

The chain joins TRBV19 to TRBJ1-5; the D is unclear. The CDR3 runs 17 residues. Germline V CDR1 and CDR2: LNHDA, SQIVND (reference sequence). Trimming cost V 9 bases and J 0 bases, with 21 bases left between them. CDR3 amino acids: CASALVSILYSNQPQHF. The CDR3, as DNA: TGTGCCAGCGCGTTGGTGTCAATCCTTTATAGCAATCAGCCCCAGCATTTT.